This T cell receptor beta chain emerged from a study of CD8 T cells in ankylosing spondylitis. Study-level results: A TCR beta motif made of fewer than ten highly homologous variants seemed typical of ankylosing spondylitis blood. Earlier reports found some motif variants in synovial fluid and blood in reactive arthritis.

The germline V gene has CDR1 MDHEN and CDR2 SYDVKM. The V and J ends lost 8 bases and 5 bases respectively, with 13 bases between them. CDR3 length: 13 amino acids. TCR beta libraries were made by quantitative 5'-RACE with molecular barcodes. Via MiXCR, TCRdb re-called the 5' RACE reads, giving one row per CDR3 protein. The sample includes fewer than 550,000 distinct CDR3 sequences, about 5.7% of them seen just once. This clonotype was counted ten times or more. The antigen remains unidentified. This clonotype was sampled from a male donor with ankylosing spondylitis. Sequenced sample: blood, either unsorted or a sorted T cell fraction (not recorded which). This chain links TRBV28 with TRBJ1-5; D is uncertain. The CDR3 DNA sequence: TGTGCCAGCTCCGCGGGGTACGATCAGCCCCAGCATTTT. Translation: CASSAGYDQPQHF. Based on the CDR3 plus reference TRBV28 and TRBJ1-5, the full variable domain is DVKVTQSSRYLVKRTGEKVFLECVQDMDHENMFWYRQDPGLGLRLIYFSYDVKMKEKGDIPEGYSVSREKKERFSLILESASTNQTSMYLCASSAGYDQPQHFGDGTRLSIL.